This TCR beta chain stems from a study of T cells in Graves' hyperthyroidism and ophthalmopathy. The CDR3 totals 18 residues. The germline CDR1 and CDR2 sequences are LNHNV and YYDKDF (reference sequence). V was clipped by 5 bases and J by 0 bases, with 20 bases between them. TCR beta CDR3 sequences were amplified from RNA transcripts. In the first-round RT-PCR of the TCR CDR3, the HTBI primer set was used. TCRdb passed the multiplex PCR reads through MiXCR, listing each CDR3 protein once. Among approximately 640,000 distinct CDR3 sequences listed, just under 45% were seen once. The sequenced material came from peripheral blood or thyroid tissue (not recorded which). The chain combines TRBV15 with TRBJ1-3; D is perhaps TRBD1 (6 bases). The origin of this receptor is an adult man with Graves' disease, either hyperthyroidism or ophthalmopathy (not recorded which). The CDR3, as DNA: TGTGCCACCAGCGTTGAAGATTTGACAGGACCCTCTGGAAACACCATATATTTT. As protein: CATSVEDLTGPSGNTIYF.